Listed here are 6 T cell receptor delta chains from one sample, sequenced in a study of Vδ1+ human thymocytes. General observations from the study: Highly polyclonal TRG and TRD repertoires with Gaussian CDR3 length distributions appeared in thymus.

The template was reverse-transcribed extracted RNA. Multiplex PCR used pooled V-gene forward primers and a constant-region reverse primer to amplify CDR3s. TCRdb applied CATT to the multiplex PCR reads for clone calling. The table has about 54,000 delta-chain clones, 15% to 20% seen once. Their antigens are not known. Sequences were obtained from Vdelta1+ gamma-delta thymocytes from the thymus. As to subset: FACS-sorted CD3+ TCRalphabeta- TCRVdelta1+ TCRVdelta2- thymocytes. The receptors stem from a boy in the first two years of life who had congenital heart surgery.

This clone came up many times. This chain uses TRDV2 with TRDJ1, with D tentatively TRDD2 (5 bases). The CDR3 consists of 18 residues. Trimming removed 3 bases at V and 0 bases at J, with 22 bases between. From germline, CDR1 is GEAIGNYY and CDR2 EKD. This CDR3 reads CACDFVWRTGPNTDKLIF. CDR3 in DNA: TGTGCCTGTGACTTCGTCTGGCGGACGGGTCCTAACACCGATAAACTCATCTTT.

V is TRDV1 and J is TRDJ1; D unresolved. CDR3 length: 19 residues. Trimming pared 4 bases from V and 0 bases from J, leaving 24 bases between. CDR1 is TSWWSYY, CDR2 QGS, per germline. The DNA for the CDR3 is TGTGCTCTTGGGGCCTGTCAGTCGTCTGCCGAACGCTACACCGATAAACTCATCTTT. It translates to CALGACQSSAERYTDKLIF.

This chain connects TRDV1 to TRDJ1; 7 bases match TRDD3. The CDR3 consists of 17 residues. The germline V gene has CDR1 TSWWSYY and CDR2 QGS. With 2 bases clipped from V and 1 base from J, the junction kept 10 bases outside the gene matches. The CDR3 DNA is TGTGCTCTTGGGGAAGGGCGGATACGTCTCCTCACCGATAAACTCATCTTT. Translating it yields CALGEGRIRLLTDKLIF.

This clone occurred a few times. This chain connects TRDV1 to TRDJ1; 7 nucleotides agree with TRDD3. This CDR3 spans 18 amino acids. Germline V gene lookup returns CDR1 TSWWSYY and CDR2 QGS. J was trimmed by 0 bases and V by 0 bases; bases with no gene match: 10. The CDR3 DNA follows: TGTGCTCTTGGGGAACTAAACTGGGGACCCCTACACACCGATAAACTCATCTTT. This translates into CALGELNWGPLHTDKLIF.

The genes are TRDV3 and TRDJ1, with 8 bases fitting TRDD3. The CDR3 runs 16 residues. The germline V gene encodes CDR1 TVYSNPD and CDR2 GDNSRS (reference sequence). V lost 1 base and J lost 2; bases outside the gene matches: 12. The CDR3 here is CAFTGGGGCWTDKLIF. Written as DNA, the CDR3 is TGTGCCTTTACGGGTGGTGGGGGATGCTGGACCGATAAACTCATCTTT.

This rearrangement joins TRDV1 to TRDJ1, with 8 nucleotides matching TRDD3. CDR1 is TSWWSYY and CDR2 is QGS in the germline V gene. The CDR3 has 15 residues. V lost 0 bases, J lost 8 bases, and 8 bases stayed unmatched. In DNA form, the CDR3 reads TGTGCTCTTGGGGAACTACTCCGCCTGGGGGAAAAACTCATCTTT. This translates into CALGELLRLGEKLIF.